These 3 T cell receptor beta chains came from one sample sequenced in a study of blood T cell repertoires in COVID-19. Produced via immunoSEQ multiplex PCR; TCRdb's table is partial and in-frame only. The sample lists under 200,000 clones, about four fifths occurring once. The source material was peripheral blood. The receptors derive from a man between 70 and 80 years old with active or convalescent COVID-19.

V gene TRBV5-1 combines with J gene TRBJ1-5; D not certain. Per germline, CDR1 SGHRS and CDR2 YFSETQ. Deletions cut 0 bases from V and 4 bases from J, with 5 bases between. CDR3 length equals 13 residues. The CDR3 protein is CASSLGENQPQHF. The CDR3 DNA sequence: TGCGCCAGCAGCTTGGGGGAGAATCAGCCCCAGCATTTT.

The table lists this clone with a count of one. The chain joins TRBV27 to TRBJ1-4, with D uncertain. Germline V CDR1 and CDR2: MNHEY, SMNVEV (reference sequence). V was shortened by 3 bases and J by 7 bases, with 15 bases between the two germline ends. The length of the CDR3 is 15 residues. The CDR3 region has the DNA TGTGCCAGCAGTTTTTGGGCGTCGTATCGTGAAAAACTGTTTTTT. This gives the protein CASSFWASYREKLFF.

The rearrangement uses TRBV18 and TRBJ2-1; a weak D match, TRBD1 (6 bases). V was pared by 6 bases and J by 1 base, with 16 bases between. The germline V gene encodes CDR1 KGHSH and CDR2 LQKENI. The CDR3 spans 16 residues. The CDR3 DNA sequence: TGTGCCAGCTCCCTCGCACCAGGGACATCCTACAATGAGCAGTTCTTC. This translates into CASSLAPGTSYNEQFF. The full variable domain, with the rest looked up from reference TRBV18 and TRBJ2-1, is NAGVMQNPRHLVRRRGQEARLRCSPMKGHSHVYWYRQLPEEGLKFMVYLQKENIIDESGMPKERFSAEFPKEGPSILRIQQVVRGDSAAYFCASSLAPGTSYNEQFFGPGTRLTVL.